The rows below give T cell receptor beta chains drawn from one sample of a study of T cell changes during pregnancy in multiple sclerosis. Repertoires were generated with immunoSEQ multiplex PCR, while TCRdb's copy carries only in-frame clones and drops some. The sample yields 30,000 to 40,000 clones, around 90% seen once. The sequencing used CD4+ T cells from peripheral blood mononuclear cells, collected before pregnancy. The source of these receptors is a female donor with multiple sclerosis, enrolled in a pregnancy study. Each CDR3 is given with its conserved first and last residue. Fields, in order: CDR3 length, D gene, clone size, V gene, J gene, CDR3 DNA, CDR3 protein. D genes are given only for firm matches. Only part of the rows carry a size: once, few, many, or a class if the clone is expanded.

16	NA	once	TRBV7-9	TRBJ1-5	TGTGCCAGCAGCTTACAGCGGGGGGGCAGCAATCAGCCCCAGCATTTT	CASSLQRGGSNQPQHF
15	TRBD2	NA	TRBV7-3	TRBJ2-3	TGTGCCAGCAGGGAACTAGCGGGGGGGACGGATACGCAGTATTTT	CASRELAGGTDTQYF
13	NA	NA	TRBV6-1	TRBJ2-1	TGTGCCAGCAGTGAGGGGAGGTCGTATGAGCAGTTCTTC	CASSEGRSYEQFF
14	NA	NA	TRBV12-5	TRBJ2-3	TGTGCTAGTGGTTACGGGACAAACACAGATACGCAGTATTTT	CASGYGTNTDTQYF
13	TRBD2	NA	TRBV2	TRBJ2-7	TGTGCCAGCAGGGGCGGGGGTGCCCACGAGCAGTACTTC	CASRGGGAHEQYF
15	NA	NA	TRBV5-1	TRBJ2-2	TGCGCCAGCAGCTTGAGCAGGTCAAACACCGGGGAGCTGTTTTTT	CASSLSRSNTGELFF
14	NA	NA	TRBV7-3	TRBJ2-2	TGTGCCAGCAGCTTAACACAGGGCAACGGGGAGCTGTTTTTT	CASSLTQGNGELFF
12	NA	NA	TRBV11-1	TRBJ1-2	TGTGCCAGCAGCTGGGGAGGTTATGGCTACACCTTC	CASSWGGYGYTF
13	NA	NA	TRBV27	TRBJ1-1	TGTGCCAGCAGTTTATCCCGTAACACTGAAGCTTTCTTT	CASSLSRNTEAFF
13	NA	NA	TRBV28	TRBJ2-7	TGTGCCAGCAGTTTAGGGGCAGGGTACGAGCAGTACTTC	CASSLGAGYEQYF
15	TRBD1	once	TRBV18	TRBJ2-5	TGTGCCAGCTCACCGACAGGGGCACGCCAAGAGACCCAGTACTTC	CASSPTGARQETQYF
12	NA	NA	TRBV6-6	TRBJ1-5	TGTGCCAGCAACCTGGGACAATCGCCCCAGCATTTT	CASNLGQSPQHF
13	NA	NA	TRBV2	TRBJ1-5	TGTGCCAGCACTCCTAAAGAGTTCGAGCCCCAGCATTTT	CASTPKEFEPQHF
12	NA	NA	TRBV28	TRBJ1-1	TGTGCCAGCAGTTTCTCAAGCTTAAGAGCTTTCTTT	CASSFSSLRAFF
15	TRBD1	NA	TRBV28	TRBJ2-1	TGTGCCAGCAGTTTGCTGGGACAGGAGTACAATGAGCAGTTCTTC	CASSLLGQEYNEQFF
12	TRBD1	once	TRBV10-2	TRBJ1-2	TGCGCCAGCACCCGACAGGGGAATGGCTACACCTTC	CASTRQGNGYTF
17	NA	few	TRBV19	TRBJ2-1	TGTGCCAGTAGTCCAGTGGGTGACAGCTTCTCGGGCGATGAGCAGTTCTTC	CASSPVGDSFSGDEQFF
15	TRBD1	NA	TRBV5-4	TRBJ1-4	TGTGCCAGCAGCCTCGGGACAGGGCGGAATGAAAAACTGTTTTTT	CASSLGTGRNEKLFF
17	NA	NA	TRBV7-2	TRBJ2-1	TGTGCCAGCAGCTTTCTAGGAGGTAGCGGAACACCGAATGAGCAGTTCTTC	CASSFLGGSGTPNEQFF
14	NA	NA	TRBV6-1	TRBJ1-4	TGTGCCAGCACATTGTCCGGGGATGTCAAAAAACTGTTTTTT	CASTLSGDVKKLFF
15	TRBD1	NA	TRBV2	TRBJ2-1	TGTGCCAGCAAGGCCGGGACAGGGGCCTACAATGAGCAGTTCTTC	CASKAGTGAYNEQFF
16	TRBD1	NA	TRBV7-2	TRBJ2-6	TGTGCCAGCAGCTTGGGGACAGGCTCTGGGGCCAACGTCCTGACTTTC	CASSLGTGSGANVLTF
14	TRBD2	few	TRBV5-1	TRBJ2-7	TGCGCCAGCAGCTTGCGGACTAGCGGATACGAGCAGTACTTC	CASSLRTSGYEQYF
13	NA	NA	TRBV27	TRBJ1-1	TGTGCCAGCAGAGAATCTATGAACACTGAAGCTTTCTTT	CASRESMNTEAFF
17	TRBD1	NA	TRBV30	TRBJ2-1	TGTGCCTGGAGTGGCGGGGCAGGGGGCCACTCCTACAATGAGCAGTTCTTC	CAWSGGAGGHSYNEQFF
15	NA	NA	TRBV7-8	TRBJ2-7	TGTGCCAGCAGCCCGCGAAGACAGAGCTCCTACGAGCAGTACTTC	CASSPRRQSSYEQYF
15	TRBD1	NA	TRBV19	TRBJ2-5	TGTGCCAGTAGTATAGATCCGAGGGGGCGCGAGACCCAGTACTTC	CASSIDPRGRETQYF
17	NA	NA	TRBV7-2	TRBJ1-3	TGTGCCAGCAGCTTCTCCGGGACTCATAGCTCTGGAAACACCATATATTTT	CASSFSGTHSSGNTIYF
17	TRBD1	NA	TRBV7-2	TRBJ1-6	TGTGCCAGCAGCCAGACGCGACAGGGAGCCTATAATTCACCCCTCCACTTT	CASSQTRQGAYNSPLHF
15	NA	NA	TRBV5-6	TRBJ1-6	TGTGCCAGCAGCATCCGGACATTAGATAATTCACCCCTCCACTTT	CASSIRTLDNSPLHF
16	TRBD2	NA	TRBV6-4	TRBJ2-3	TGTGCCAGCAGTGCCACTAGCGGGGGGGCGTCGGATACGCAGTATTTT	CASSATSGGASDTQYF
18	TRBD1	once	TRBV27	TRBJ1-2	TGTGCCAGCAGTTTATCCCCCGGGACAGGACCAGCTAACTATGGCTACACCTTC	CASSLSPGTGPANYGYTF
15	TRBD2	NA	TRBV2	TRBJ2-3	TGTGCCAGCAGTGGCGTCAGCGGGGGGGCAGATACGCAGTATTTT	CASSGVSGGADTQYF
12	NA	NA	TRBV5-1	TRBJ2-5	TGCGCCAGCAGCCCCAACCAAGAGACCCAGTACTTC	CASSPNQETQYF
14	NA	few	TRBV4-3	TRBJ1-1	TGCGCCAGCAGCCAAGAGGGAGACTTTCTTGAAGCTTTCTTT	CASSQEGDFLEAFF
14	NA	NA	TRBV28	TRBJ2-3	TGTGCCAGCAGGACATACGGGGACACAGATACGCAGTATTTT	CASRTYGDTDTQYF
13	TRBD2	NA	TRBV5-1	TRBJ2-1	TGCGCCAGCAGCTTGTCTAGCGGGGTAGAGCAGTTCTTC	CASSLSSGVEQFF
15	NA	few	TRBV6-6	TRBJ1-5	TGTGCCAGCACCCCCCCCGGGGATAGCAATCAGCCCCAGCATTTT	CASTPPGDSNQPQHF
12	NA	NA	TRBV15	TRBJ1-1	TGTGCCACCAGCTGGGGGGTCACTGAAGCTTTCTTT	CATSWGVTEAFF
17	TRBD2	once	TRBV30	TRBJ2-3	TGTGCCTGGAGAAGGGGGGTAGCGGGGGGGCCTGGTGATACGCAGTATTTT	CAWRRGVAGGPGDTQYF
15	NA	NA	TRBV4-3	TRBJ2-7	TGCGCCAGCAGCCAAGGCCCCAGGGGAGGGGACGAGCAGTACTTC	CASSQGPRGGDEQYF
14	TRBD1	NA	TRBV7-9	TRBJ2-4	TGTGCCAGCAGCCGGACAGGGTACGAGAGCATTCAGTACTTC	CASSRTGYESIQYF
15	TRBD1	NA	TRBV19	TRBJ1-4	TGTGCCAGTAGAATGCTGGGACAGGGTGGCGAAAAACTGTTTTTT	CASRMLGQGGEKLFF
14	TRBD1	NA	TRBV6-6	TRBJ2-1	TGTGCCAGCATGACGGCAGGGGGATACAATGAGCAGTTCTTC	CASMTAGGYNEQFF
17	NA	NA	TRBV12-5	TRBJ1-3	TGTGCTAGTGCCTGGCCTCGAGCGCGTATCTCTGGAAACACCATATATTTT	CASAWPRARISGNTIYF
15	TRBD2	NA	TRBV19	TRBJ2-5	TGTGCCAGTAGTATGCCTAGCGGGGGTGGGGAGACCCAGTACTTC	CASSMPSGGGETQYF
15	TRBD1	NA	TRBV7-2	TRBJ2-7	TGTGCCAGCAGCCCCAGGACAGGGGGTTACTACGAGCAGTACTTC	CASSPRTGGYYEQYF
14	NA	NA	TRBV7-9	TRBJ1-1	TGTGCCAGCAGCTTCGGGCAGGGGAGGGTTGAAGCTTTCTTT	CASSFGQGRVEAFF
12	NA	NA	TRBV6-6	TRBJ1-1	TGTGCCAGCAGTTACAGGGGCGACGGCGCTTTCTTT	CASSYRGDGAFF
14	TRBD1	once	TRBV13	TRBJ1-4	TGTGCCAGCAGCTTCGGGACAGCTAGTGAAAAACTGTTTTTT	CASSFGTASEKLFF
13	NA	NA	TRBV6-5	TRBJ1-2	TGTGCCAGCAGTTCTCTTACAGGGAATGGCTACACCTTC	CASSSLTGNGYTF
15	NA	NA	TRBV30	TRBJ1-5	TGTGCCTGGAGTTATCCAGGGGCCCGGGGTCAGCCCCAGCATTTT	CAWSYPGARGQPQHF
15	NA	few	TRBV5-1	TRBJ1-6	TGCGCCAGCAGCTTGGGGAACAGGCTAAATTCACCCCTCCACTTT	CASSLGNRLNSPLHF
13	TRBD1	NA	TRBV7-8	TRBJ1-5	TGTGCCAGCAGCTTGACAGGGGATCAGCCCCAGCATTTT	CASSLTGDQPQHF
13	TRBD1	NA	TRBV7-2	TRBJ1-6	TGTGCCAGCAGCCGGGACAGTAATTCACCCCTCCACTTT	CASSRDSNSPLHF
15	TRBD1	few	TRBV5-4	TRBJ1-1	TGTGCCAGCAGCCAGGGGGGTCTGATGAACACTGAAGCTTTCTTT	CASSQGGLMNTEAFF
14	NA	NA	TRBV2	TRBJ2-7	TGTGCCAGCAGTGACCCCACGGGGGCCTACGAGCAGTACTTC	CASSDPTGAYEQYF